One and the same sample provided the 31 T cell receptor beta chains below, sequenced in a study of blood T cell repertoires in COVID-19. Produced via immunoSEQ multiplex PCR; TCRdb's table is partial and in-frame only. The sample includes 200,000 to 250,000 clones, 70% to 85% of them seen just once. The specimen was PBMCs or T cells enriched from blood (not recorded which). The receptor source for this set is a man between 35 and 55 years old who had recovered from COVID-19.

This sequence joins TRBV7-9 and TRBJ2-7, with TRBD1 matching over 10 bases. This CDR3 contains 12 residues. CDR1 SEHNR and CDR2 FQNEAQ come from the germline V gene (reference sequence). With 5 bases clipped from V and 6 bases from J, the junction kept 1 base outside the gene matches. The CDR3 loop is CASSDRGLEQYF. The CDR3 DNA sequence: TGTGCCAGCAGCGACAGGGGGCTCGAGCAGTACTTC. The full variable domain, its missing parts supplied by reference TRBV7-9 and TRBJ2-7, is DTGVSQNPRHKITKRGQNVTFRCDPISEHNRLYWYRQTLGQGPEFLTYFQNEAQLEKSRLLSDRFSAERPKGSFSTLEIQRTEQGDSAMYLCASSDRGLEQYFGPGTRLTVT.

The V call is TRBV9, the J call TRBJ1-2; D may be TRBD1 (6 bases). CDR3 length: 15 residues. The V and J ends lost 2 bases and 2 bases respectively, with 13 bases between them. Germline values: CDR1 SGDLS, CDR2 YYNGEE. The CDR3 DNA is TGTGCCAGCAGCGTGGGCGGGGGGCTAAACTATGGCTACACCTTC. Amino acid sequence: CASSVGGGLNYGYTF.

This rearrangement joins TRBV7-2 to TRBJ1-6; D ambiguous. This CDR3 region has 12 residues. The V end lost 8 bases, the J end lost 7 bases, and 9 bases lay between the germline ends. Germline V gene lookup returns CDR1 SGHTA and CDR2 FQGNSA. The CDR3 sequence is CASALVNSPLHF. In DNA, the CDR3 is TGTGCCAGCGCACTAGTGAATTCACCCCTCCACTTT.

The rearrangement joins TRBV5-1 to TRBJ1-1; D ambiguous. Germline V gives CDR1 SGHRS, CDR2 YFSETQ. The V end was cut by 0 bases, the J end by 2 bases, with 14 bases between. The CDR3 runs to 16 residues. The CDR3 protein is CASSLGRERVNTEAFF. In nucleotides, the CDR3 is TGCGCCAGCAGCTTGGGGCGGGAACGAGTAAACACTGAAGCTTTCTTT.

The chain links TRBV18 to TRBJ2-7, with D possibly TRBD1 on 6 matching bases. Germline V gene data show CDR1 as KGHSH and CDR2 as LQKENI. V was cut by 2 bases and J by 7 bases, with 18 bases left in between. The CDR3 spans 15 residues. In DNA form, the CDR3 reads TGTGCCAGCTCACCAGCGCCGGCAGGGGCGGGTGAGCAGTACTTC. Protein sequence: CASSPAPAGAGEQYF.

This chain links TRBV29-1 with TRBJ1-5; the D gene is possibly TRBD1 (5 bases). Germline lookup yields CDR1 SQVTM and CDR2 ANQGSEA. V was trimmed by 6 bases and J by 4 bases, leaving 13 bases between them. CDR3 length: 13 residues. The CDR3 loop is CSVVGGPNQPQHF. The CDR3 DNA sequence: TGCAGCGTCGTGGGGGGTCCGAATCAGCCCCAGCATTTT.

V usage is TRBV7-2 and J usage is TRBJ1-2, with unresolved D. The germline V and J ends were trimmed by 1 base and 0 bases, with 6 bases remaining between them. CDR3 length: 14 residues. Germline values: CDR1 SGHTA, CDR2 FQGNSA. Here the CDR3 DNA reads TGTGCCAGCAGCTTAGAGCCGGCTAACTATGGCTACACCTTC. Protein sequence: CASSLEPANYGYTF.

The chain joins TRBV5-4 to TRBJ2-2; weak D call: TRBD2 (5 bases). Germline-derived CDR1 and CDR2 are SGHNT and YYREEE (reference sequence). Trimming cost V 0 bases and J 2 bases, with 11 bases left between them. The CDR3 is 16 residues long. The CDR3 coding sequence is TGTGCCAGCAGCTTGGCCGATCGGGGAAACACCGGGGAGCTGTTTTTT. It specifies CASSLADRGNTGELFF. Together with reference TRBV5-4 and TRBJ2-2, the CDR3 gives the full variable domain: ETGVTQSPTHLIKTRGQQVTLRCSSQSGHNTVSWYQQALGQGPQFIFQYYREEENGRGNFPPRFSGLQFPNYSSELNVNALELDDSALYLCASSLADRGNTGELFFGEGSRLTVL.

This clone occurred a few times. The CDR3 region is CASSSQPRDRPNSPLHF. DNA of the CDR3: TGTGCCAGCAGTTCCCAGCCCCGCGACAGACCCAATTCACCCCTCCACTTT. V is TRBV28 and J is TRBJ1-6; a weak D match, TRBD1 (5 bases). The CDR3 contains 17 residues. CDR1 and CDR2 from the germline V gene are MDHEN and SYDVKM. The germline V and J ends were trimmed by 4 bases and 7 bases, with 20 bases remaining between them.

DNA of the CDR3: TGTGCCAGCAGTGGCGGGAGGGGAAGCACAGATACGCAGTATTTT. Translated, it gives CASSGGRGSTDTQYF. The chain has TRBV27 and TRBJ2-3, with 9 bases that match TRBD2. Trimming cost V 5 bases and J 0 bases; bases outside gene matches: 3. CDR3 size: 15 residues. Germline assignment: CDR1 MNHEY and CDR2 SMNVEV (reference sequence).

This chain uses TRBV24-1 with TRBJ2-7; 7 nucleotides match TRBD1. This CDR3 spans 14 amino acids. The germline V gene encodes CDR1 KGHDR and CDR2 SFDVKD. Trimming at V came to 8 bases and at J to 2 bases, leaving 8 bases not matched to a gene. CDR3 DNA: TGTGCCACCACCCCATCGACAGGGCCCTACGAGCAGTACTTC. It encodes CATTPSTGPYEQYF.

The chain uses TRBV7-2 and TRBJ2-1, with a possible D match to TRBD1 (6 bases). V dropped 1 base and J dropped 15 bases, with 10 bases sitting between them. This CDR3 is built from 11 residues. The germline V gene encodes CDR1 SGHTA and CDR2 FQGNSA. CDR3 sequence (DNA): TGTGCCAGCAGCTTAGGCCCCAGGGGGTTCTTC. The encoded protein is CASSLGPRGFF.

The CDR3 DNA reads as TGTGCCAGCAGCGCCTCGGGGACTAGCGGGGTGTATACGCAGTATTTT. Translated, it gives CASSASGTSGVYTQYF. The chain carries TRBV9 and TRBJ2-3, with TRBD2 matching 13 bases. This CDR3 has 16 amino acids. The V gene's germline CDR1 is SGDLS and CDR2 YYNGEE. Losses at the gene ends were 3 bases for V and 7 bases for J; bases not matched to a gene: 8. Full variable domain (remainder filled in from reference TRBV9 and TRBJ2-3): DSGVTQTPKHLITATGQRVTLRCSPRSGDLSVYWYQQSLDQGLQFLIQYYNGEERAKGNILERFSAQQFPDLHSELNLSSLELGDSALYFCASSASGTSGVYTQYFGPGTRLTVL.

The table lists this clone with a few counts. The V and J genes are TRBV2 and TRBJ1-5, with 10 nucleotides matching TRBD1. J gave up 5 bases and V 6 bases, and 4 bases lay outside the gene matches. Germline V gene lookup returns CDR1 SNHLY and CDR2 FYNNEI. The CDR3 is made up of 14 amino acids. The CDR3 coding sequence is TGTGCCAGCAGCCCGGGACAGGGGTATCAGCCCCAGCATTTT. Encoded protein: CASSPGQGYQPQHF.

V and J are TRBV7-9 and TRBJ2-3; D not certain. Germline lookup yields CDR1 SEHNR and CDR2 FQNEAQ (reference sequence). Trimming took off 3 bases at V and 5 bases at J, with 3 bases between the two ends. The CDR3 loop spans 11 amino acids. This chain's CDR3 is CASSFGDTQYF. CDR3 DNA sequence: TGTGCCAGCAGCTTCGGAGATACGCAGTATTTT.

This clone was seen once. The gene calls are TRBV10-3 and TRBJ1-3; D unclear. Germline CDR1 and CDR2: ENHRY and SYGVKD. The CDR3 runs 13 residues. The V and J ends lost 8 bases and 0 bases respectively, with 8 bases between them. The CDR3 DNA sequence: TGTGCCATCCCGGGGTACTCTGGAAACACCATATATTTT. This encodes CAIPGYSGNTIYF.

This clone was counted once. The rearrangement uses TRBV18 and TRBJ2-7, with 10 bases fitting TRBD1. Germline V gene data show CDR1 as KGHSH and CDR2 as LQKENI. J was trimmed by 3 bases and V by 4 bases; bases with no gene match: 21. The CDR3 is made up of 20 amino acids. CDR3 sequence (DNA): TGTGCCAGCTCACGAATAAAGGGGACAGGGGAATGGACCGCCATCTACGAGCAGTACTTC. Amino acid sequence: CASSRIKGTGEWTAIYEQYF.

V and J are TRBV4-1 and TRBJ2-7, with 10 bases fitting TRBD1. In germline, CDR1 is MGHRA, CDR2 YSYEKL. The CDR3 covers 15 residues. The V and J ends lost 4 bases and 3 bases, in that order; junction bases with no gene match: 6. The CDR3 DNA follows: TGCGCCAGCAGCCTTGGGACAGGGGTGGGCTACGAGCAGTACTTC. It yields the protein CASSLGTGVGYEQYF.

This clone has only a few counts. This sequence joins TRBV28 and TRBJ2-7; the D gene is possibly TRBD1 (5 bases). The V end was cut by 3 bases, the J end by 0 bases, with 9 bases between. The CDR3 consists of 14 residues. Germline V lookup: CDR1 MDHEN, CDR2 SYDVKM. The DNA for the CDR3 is TGTGCCAGCAGTTTGACAGCTATCTCCTACGAGCAGTACTTC. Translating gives CASSLTAISYEQYF.

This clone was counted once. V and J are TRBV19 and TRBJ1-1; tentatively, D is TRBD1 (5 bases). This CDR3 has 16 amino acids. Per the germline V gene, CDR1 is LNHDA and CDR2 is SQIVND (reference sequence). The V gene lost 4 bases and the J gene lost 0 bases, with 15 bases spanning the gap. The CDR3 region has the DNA TGTGCCAGTAGTAATTATCGGACGGACATGAACACTGAAGCTTTCTTT. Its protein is CASSNYRTDMNTEAFF.

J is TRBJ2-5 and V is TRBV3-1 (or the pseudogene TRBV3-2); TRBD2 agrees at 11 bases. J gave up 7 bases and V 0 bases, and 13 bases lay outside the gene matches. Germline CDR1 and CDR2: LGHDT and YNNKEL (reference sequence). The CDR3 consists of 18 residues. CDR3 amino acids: CASSQEATSGATLRTQYF. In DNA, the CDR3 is TGTGCCAGCAGCCAAGAGGCGACTAGCGGGGCTACCCTTCGGACCCAGTACTTC.

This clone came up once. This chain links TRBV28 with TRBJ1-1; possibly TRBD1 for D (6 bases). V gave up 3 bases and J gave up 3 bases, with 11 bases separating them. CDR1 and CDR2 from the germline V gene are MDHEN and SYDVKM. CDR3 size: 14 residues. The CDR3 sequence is CASSFWGHDTEAFF. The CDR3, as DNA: TGTGCCAGCAGTTTCTGGGGGCACGACACTGAAGCTTTCTTT.

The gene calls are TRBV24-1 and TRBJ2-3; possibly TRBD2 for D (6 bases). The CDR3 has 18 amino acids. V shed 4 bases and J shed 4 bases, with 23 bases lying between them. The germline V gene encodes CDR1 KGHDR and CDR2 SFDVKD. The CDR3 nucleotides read TGTGCCACCAGTGAACCGGGGGACCCGAAGGGGCCCCCAGATACGCAGTATTTT. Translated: CATSEPGDPKGPPDTQYF.

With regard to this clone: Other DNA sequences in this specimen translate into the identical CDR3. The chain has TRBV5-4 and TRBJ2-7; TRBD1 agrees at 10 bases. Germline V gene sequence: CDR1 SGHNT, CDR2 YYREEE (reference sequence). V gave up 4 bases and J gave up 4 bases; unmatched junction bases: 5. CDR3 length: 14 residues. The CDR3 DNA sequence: TGTGCCAGCAGCCCGGGACAGGGGCGGTACGAGCAGTACTTC. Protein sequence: CASSPGQGRYEQYF.

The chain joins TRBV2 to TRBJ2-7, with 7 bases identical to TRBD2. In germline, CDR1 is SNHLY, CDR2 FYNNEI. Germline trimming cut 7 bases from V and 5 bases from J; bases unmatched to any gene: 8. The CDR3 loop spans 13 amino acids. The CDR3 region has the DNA TGTGCCAGCATGAGGGGAGGGTTTGACGAGCAGTACTTC. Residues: CASMRGGFDEQYF.

The CDR3 region is CASSRASGAYNEQFF. For the CDR3, the DNA is TGTGCCAGCTCCAGGGCTAGCGGGGCTTACAATGAGCAGTTCTTC. The chain carries TRBV7-3 and TRBJ2-1, with 9 nucleotides matching TRBD2. Per germline, CDR1 SGHTA and CDR2 FQGTGA. The CDR3 is 15 amino acids. V lost 8 bases and J lost 4; bases outside the gene matches: 9. Variable domain in full (rest from reference TRBV7-3 and TRBJ2-1): GAGVSQTPSNKVTEKGKYVELRCDPISGHTALYWYRQSLGQGPEFLIYFQGTGAADDSGLPNDRFFAVRPEGSVSTLKIQRTERGDSAVYLCASSRASGAYNEQFFGPGTRLTVL.

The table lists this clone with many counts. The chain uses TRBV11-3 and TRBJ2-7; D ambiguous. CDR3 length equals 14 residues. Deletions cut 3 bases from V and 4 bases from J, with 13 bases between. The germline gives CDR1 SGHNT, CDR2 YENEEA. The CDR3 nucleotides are TGTGCCAGCAGCTTTCCCCCGAGAGTTTACGAGCAGTACTTC. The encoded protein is CASSFPPRVYEQYF.

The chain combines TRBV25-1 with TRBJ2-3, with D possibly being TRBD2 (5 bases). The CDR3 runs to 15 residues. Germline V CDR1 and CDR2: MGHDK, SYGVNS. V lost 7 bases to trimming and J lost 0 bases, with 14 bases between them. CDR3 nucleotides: TGTGCCAGCAAAGCCGCTAGCCCTAGCACAGATACGCAGTATTTT. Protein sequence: CASKAASPSTDTQYF.

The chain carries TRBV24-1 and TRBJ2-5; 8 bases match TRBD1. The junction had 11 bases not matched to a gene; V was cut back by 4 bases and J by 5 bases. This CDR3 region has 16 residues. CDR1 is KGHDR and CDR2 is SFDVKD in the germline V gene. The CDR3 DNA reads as TGTGCCACCAGTGACCCAGGGGGCCGGGGAGCGGAGACCCAGTACTTC. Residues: CATSDPGGRGAETQYF.

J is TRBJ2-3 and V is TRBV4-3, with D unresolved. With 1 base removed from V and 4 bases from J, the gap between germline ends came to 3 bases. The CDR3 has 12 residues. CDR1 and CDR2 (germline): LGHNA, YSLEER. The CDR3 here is CASSQGPDTQYF. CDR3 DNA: TGCGCCAGCAGCCAAGGGCCAGATACGCAGTATTTT.

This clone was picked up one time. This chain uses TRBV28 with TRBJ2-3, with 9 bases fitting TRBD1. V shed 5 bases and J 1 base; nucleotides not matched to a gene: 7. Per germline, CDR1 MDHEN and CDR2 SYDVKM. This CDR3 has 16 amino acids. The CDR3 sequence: CASSTNRDRGTDTQYF. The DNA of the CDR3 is TGTGCCAGCAGTACAAACCGGGACAGGGGCACAGATACGCAGTATTTT.